The 32 T cell receptor beta chains given below trace back to one sample, sequenced in a study of cytomegalovirus exposure and HLA in healthy donors. The PCR made use of 60 Vbeta and 13 Jbeta primers. Data came from immunoSEQ multiplex PCR; TCRdb stores just in-frame clones and leaves some out. The table shows hundreds of thousands of clones, with around four fifths occurring only once. Material for sequencing was PBMCs. All receptors derive from a woman aged 60 to 75 in good health and CMV-seropositive.

The J gene is TRBJ2-3, the V gene TRBV5-5; D remains unclear. Trimming left V 5 bases short and J 5 bases short, with 12 bases between. The CDR3 is made up of 13 amino acids. Germline V gene data show CDR1 as SGHKS and CDR2 as YYEKEE (reference sequence). In DNA form, the CDR3 reads TGTGCCAGCAGATTATCCCCGGGAGATACGCAGTATTTT. Translating it yields CASRLSPGDTQYF.

V and J are TRBV7-9 and TRBJ1-2, with a possible D match to TRBD1 (6 bases). Between the trimmed V and J ends, which lost 7 bases and 4 bases, there was a span of 16 bases. CDR1 SEHNR and CDR2 FQNEAQ come from the germline V gene (reference sequence). The CDR3 is 14 amino acids. CDR3 sequence reads: CASNSLGGGYGYTF. CDR3 DNA sequence: TGTGCCAGCAACTCCCTAGGGGGGGGCTATGGCTACACCTTC.

This chain connects TRBV12-5 to TRBJ1-4; 7 positions match TRBD1. With 0 bases clipped from V and 8 bases from J, the junction kept 12 bases outside the gene matches. In germline, CDR1 is LGHNT, CDR2 FRNRAP. The CDR3 has 17 amino acids. CDR3 nucleotides: TGTGCTAGTGGTTTGGTACCCCACAGGGGACTTAGGGAAAAACTGTTTTTT. This gives the protein CASGLVPHRGLREKLFF.

V usage is TRBV5-4 and J usage is TRBJ1-2; weak D call: TRBD1 (6 bases). V lost 1 base to trimming and J lost 7 bases, with 11 bases between them. This CDR3 is built from 13 residues. Germline CDR1 and CDR2: SGHNT and YYREEE (reference sequence). This CDR3 is CASSLNTGTGYTF. DNA of the CDR3: TGTGCCAGCAGCTTGAATACAGGGACTGGCTACACCTTC.

CDR3 in amino acids: CASSYSGLNTGELFF. The CDR3 DNA reads as TGTGCCAGCAGTTACTCGGGGCTGAACACCGGGGAGCTGTTTTTT. V and J are TRBV6-6 and TRBJ2-2, with D possibly matching TRBD1 (5 bases). V was cut by 0 bases and J by 1 base, with 6 bases left in between. Germline V lookup: CDR1 MNHNY, CDR2 SVGAGI (reference sequence). This CDR3 spans 15 amino acids.

The chain recombines TRBV6-6 with TRBJ1-5; 8 bases match TRBD1. J was trimmed by 4 bases and V by 6 bases; bases with no gene match: 5. The CDR3 contains 14 residues. Germline V CDR1 and CDR2: MNHNY, SVGAGI (reference sequence). CDR3 DNA: TGTGCCAGCAGGGCCAGGGGGCTGAATCAGCCCCAGCATTTT. Translation gives CASRARGLNQPQHF.

This rearrangement joins TRBV6-1 to TRBJ1-2, with D unclear. Germline-derived CDR1 and CDR2 are MNHNS and SASEGT. This CDR3 spans 13 amino acids. V gave up 0 bases and J gave up 3 bases, with 5 bases separating them. CDR3 bases: TGTGCCAGCAGTGAAGCGGCAGACTATGGCTACACCTTC. Protein sequence: CASSEAADYGYTF.

The gene calls are TRBV15 and TRBJ2-1; TRBD1 matches at 8 bases. In germline, CDR1 is LNHNV, CDR2 YYDKDF (reference sequence). The CDR3 loop spans 15 amino acids. The J segment lost 7 bases and the V segment lost 2 bases, leaving 7 bases of the junction unmatched. Written as DNA, the CDR3 is TGTGCCACCAGCAGAAGCGGACAGGGTAAGAATGAGCAGTTCTTC. Translation gives CATSRSGQGKNEQFF.

The chain joins TRBV27 to TRBJ2-2; 8 nucleotides agree with TRBD1. The CDR3 runs 14 residues. CDR1 MNHEY and CDR2 SMNVEV come from the germline V gene (reference sequence). The V segment lost 8 bases and the J segment 5 bases; nucleotides outside the gene matches: 7. CDR3 residues: CASGSRGQTGELFF. CDR3 coding DNA: TGTGCCAGCGGTTCCAGGGGGCAAACCGGGGAGCTGTTTTTT.

Notes on this clone: Other nucleotide sequences in the sample specify the same CDR3. The V call is TRBV11-2, the J call TRBJ2-7; D perhaps matches TRBD2 (5 bases). The CDR3 extends over 13 amino acids. V was shortened by 0 bases and J by 3 bases, with 6 bases between the two germline ends. CDR1 and CDR2 from the germline V gene are SGHAT and FQNNGV. The CDR3 here is CASSLDRGYEQYF. Written as DNA, the CDR3 is TGTGCCAGCAGCTTAGATCGGGGCTACGAGCAGTACTTC.

The rearrangement links TRBV6-6 to TRBJ1-4, with 10 bases lining up with TRBD1. V lost 1 base and J lost 7; bases outside the gene matches: 6. CDR1 MNHNY and CDR2 SVGAGI come from the germline V gene (reference sequence). The CDR3 contains 16 residues. As DNA, the CDR3 is TGTGCCAGCAGTTACTTCAGGACAGGGGGTACTGAAAAACTGTTTTTT. Its translation: CASSYFRTGGTEKLFF.

This chain joins TRBV7-7 and TRBJ1-1, with D uncertain. The V end lost 5 bases, the J end lost 5 bases, and 18 bases lay between the germline ends. This CDR3 contains 15 residues. CDR1 is SSHAT, CDR2 FNYEAQ, per germline (reference sequence). The CDR3 DNA reads as TGTGCCAGCAGCCCGTTGAGAGGAGTGCAGACTGAAGCTTTCTTT. Translated: CASSPLRGVQTEAFF. Filled out from reference TRBV7-7 and TRBJ1-1, the complete variable domain reads GAGVSQSPRYKVTKRGQDVTLRCDPISSHATLYWYQQALGQGPEFLTYFNYEAQPDKSGLPSDRFSAERPEGSISTLTIQRTEQRDSAMYRCASSPLRGVQTEAFFGQGTRLTVV.

The chain carries TRBV18 and TRBJ2-3; TRBD2 is a possible D gene (6 bases). This CDR3 has 15 residues. The V and J ends lost 5 bases and 2 bases respectively, with 14 bases between them. From germline, CDR1 is KGHSH and CDR2 LQKENI. CDR3 DNA sequence: TGTGCCAGCTCAATAGCGGTTGGGCCCACAGATACGCAGTATTTT. Its translation is CASSIAVGPTDTQYF.

The CDR3 here is CASSYGIRGHQPQHF. In nucleotides, the CDR3 is TGTGCCAGCAGTTACGGAATAAGGGGGCATCAGCCCCAGCATTTT. The chain employs TRBV6-7 and TRBJ1-5; 7 positions agree with TRBD1. TRBV6-7 is designated an ORF whose function remains uncertain. This CDR3 contains 15 residues. The J segment lost 5 bases and the V segment lost 2 bases, leaving 6 bases of the junction unmatched.

The rearrangement links TRBV5-5 to TRBJ1-2; 8 bases line up with TRBD1. Trimming took 2 bases from V and 0 from J; bases not matched to a gene: 12. The CDR3 is 18 residues long. Germline V gene sequence: CDR1 SGHKS, CDR2 YYEKEE (reference sequence). CDR3 residues: CASSFSIGQGSSNYGYTF. The CDR3 coding sequence is TGTGCCAGCAGCTTTTCAATAGGACAGGGTTCCTCTAACTATGGCTACACCTTC.

This chain links TRBV7-2 with TRBJ1-5; D ambiguous. Trimming left V 5 bases short and J 0 bases short, with 14 bases between. This CDR3 has 16 residues. CDR1 and CDR2 from the germline V gene are SGHTA and FQGNSA. DNA of the CDR3: TGTGCCAGCAGCGCTCACAATCCAGGTAGCAATCAGCCCCAGCATTTT. Residues: CASSAHNPGSNQPQHF.

The chain recombines TRBV15 with TRBJ1-4; 9 nucleotides agree with TRBD1. Germline V lookup: CDR1 LNHNV, CDR2 YYDKDF (reference sequence). Germline trimming cut 1 base from V and 4 bases from J; bases unmatched to any gene: 4. The CDR3 sequence is 16 residues long. The CDR3 here is CATSRALDRGNEKLFF. The CDR3 region has the DNA TGTGCCACCAGCAGAGCGCTGGACAGGGGTAATGAAAAACTGTTTTTT. Together with reference TRBV15 and TRBJ1-4, the CDR3 gives the full variable domain: DAMVIQNPRYQVTQFGKPVTLSCSQTLNHNVMYWYQQKSSQAPKLLFHYYDKDFNNEADTPDNFQSRRPNTSFCFLDIRSPGLGDTAMYLCATSRALDRGNEKLFFGSGTQLSVL.

The gene calls are TRBV18 and TRBJ2-7; no firm D call. V lost 1 base and J lost 4, with 8 bases in between. The CDR3 runs 13 residues. Germline V gives CDR1 KGHSH, CDR2 LQKENI. The CDR3 loop is CASSPRPQYEQYF. In nucleotides, the CDR3 is TGTGCCAGCTCACCACGGCCGCAATACGAGCAGTACTTC.

The chain is built from TRBV5-4 and TRBJ2-3; TRBD2 is a possible D gene (6 bases). Germline CDR1 and CDR2: SGHNT and YYREEE (reference sequence). CDR3 size: 13 residues. Trimming stripped 10 bases from V and 1 base from J, with 13 bases between. The CDR3 loop is CAATGGGTDTQYF. The CDR3 region has the DNA TGTGCCGCTACCGGCGGGGGCACAGATACGCAGTATTTT.

The gene calls are TRBV19 and TRBJ2-2, with 8 bases aligning to TRBD1. With 1 base clipped from V and 2 bases from J, the junction kept 6 bases outside the gene matches. There are 17 residues in the CDR3. The germline V gene has CDR1 LNHDA and CDR2 SQIVND (reference sequence). CDR3 sequence: CASSIVGQGTNTGELFF. CDR3 sequence (DNA): TGTGCCAGTAGTATAGTAGGACAGGGAACTAACACCGGGGAGCTGTTTTTT.

The V gene is TRBV5-6, the J gene TRBJ1-4, with D perhaps TRBD1 (5 bases). In germline, CDR1 is SGHDT, CDR2 YYEEEE. This CDR3 has 15 amino acids. The V gene lost 2 bases and the J gene lost 2 bases, with 10 bases spanning the gap. This CDR3 is CASSLVAGTNEKLFF. CDR3 nucleotide sequence: TGTGCCAGCAGCTTAGTTGCAGGGACTAATGAAAAACTGTTTTTT. Together with reference TRBV5-6 and TRBJ1-4, the CDR3 gives the full variable domain: DAGVTQSPTHLIKTRGQQVTLRCSPKSGHDTVSWYQQALGQGPQFIFQYYEEEERQRGNFPDRFSGHQFPNYSSELNVNALLLGDSALYLCASSLVAGTNEKLFFGSGTQLSVL.

The chain recombines TRBV10-3 with TRBJ2-1; 10 bases are a match to TRBD1. The J segment lost 4 bases and the V segment lost 10 bases, leaving 7 bases of the junction unmatched. Germline V gene data show CDR1 as ENHRY and CDR2 as SYGVKD. This CDR3 spans 14 amino acids. The CDR3 protein is CATYRDRGYNEQFF. As DNA, the CDR3 is TGTGCCACTTACCGGGACAGGGGATACAATGAGCAGTTCTTC.

The CDR3 loop is CASSNPGTDLNTGELFF. CDR3 DNA: TGCGCCAGCAGCAATCCCGGGACAGACCTGAACACCGGGGAGCTGTTTTTT. The V and J genes are TRBV5-1 and TRBJ2-2; the match to TRBD1 covers 7 bases. CDR1 SGHRS and CDR2 YFSETQ come from the germline V gene. V gave up 4 bases and J gave up 1 base; unmatched junction bases: 10. CDR3 length: 17 amino acids.

The V gene is TRBV5-1, the J gene TRBJ1-5; D not certain. Germline V gene sequence: CDR1 SGHRS, CDR2 YFSETQ. The CDR3 consists of 13 residues. V was pared by 2 bases and J by 3 bases, with 6 bases between. The CDR3 here is CASSFIPNQPQHF. The CDR3 DNA reads as TGCGCCAGCAGCTTCATCCCCAATCAGCCCCAGCATTTT.

The chain couples TRBV6-5 to TRBJ1-5, with 7 bases identical to TRBD1. The CDR3 is 13 amino acids. With 8 bases clipped from V and 6 bases from J, the junction kept 7 bases outside the gene matches. CDR1 is MNHEY and CDR2 is SVGAGI in the germline V gene. CDR3 residues: CASGTDFGQPQHF. Written as DNA, the CDR3 is TGTGCCAGCGGGACAGATTTTGGTCAGCCCCAGCATTTT.

The chain has TRBV30 and TRBJ1-4; tentative D call: TRBD1 (6 bases). V lost 3 bases to trimming and J lost 6 bases, with 17 bases between them. The CDR3 totals 15 residues. Germline loops: CDR1 GTSNPN, CDR2 SVGIG (reference sequence). The CDR3 DNA reads as TGTGCCTGGAGCGTGAAGGGGGGGGTTTATGAAAAACTGTTTTTT. Protein sequence: CAWSVKGGVYEKLFF. The full variable domain, in which reference TRBV30 and TRBJ1-4 provide the parts outside the CDR3, is SQTIHQWPATLVQPVGSPLSLECTVEGTSNPNLYWYRQAAGRGLQLLFYSVGIGQISSEVPQNLSASRPQDRQFILSSKKLLLSDSGFYLCAWSVKGGVYEKLFFGSGTQLSVL.

The sample holds a few counts of this clone. The rearrangement uses TRBV5-1 and TRBJ2-7; tentatively, D is TRBD1 (6 bases). The germline gives CDR1 SGHRS, CDR2 YFSETQ. The CDR3 loop spans 14 amino acids. V was cut by 2 bases and J by 7 bases, with 16 bases left in between. For the CDR3, the DNA is TGCGCCAGCAGCTTCCAACAGGGAAGCGGTGAGCAGTACTTC. It yields the protein CASSFQQGSGEQYF.

The chain couples TRBV5-4 to TRBJ1-1; D is perhaps TRBD1 (6 bases). Trimming pared 2 bases from V and 1 base from J, leaving 9 bases between. The V gene's germline CDR1 is SGHNT and CDR2 YYREEE (reference sequence). CDR3 size: 14 residues. For the CDR3, the DNA is TGTGCCAGCAGCTTTCGACAGGAGAACACTGAAGCTTTCTTT. This encodes CASSFRQENTEAFF.

The rearrangement links TRBV29-1 to TRBJ2-5; 10 nucleotides match TRBD1. The CDR3 is 15 residues long. Germline V gene sequence: CDR1 SQVTM, CDR2 ANQGSEA. The V and J ends lost 8 bases and 4 bases, in that order; junction bases with no gene match: 13. The CDR3 region is CSFVRLGQGLETQYF. The CDR3 nucleotides read TGCAGCTTTGTACGCCTGGGACAGGGGCTAGAGACCCAGTACTTC.

The chain combines TRBV30 with TRBJ2-3; 15 positions match TRBD2. CDR1 is GTSNPN, CDR2 SVGIG, per germline (reference sequence). The CDR3 consists of 16 residues. After removal of 3 bases from V and 5 bases from J, the junction contained 6 bases not matched to a gene. This chain's CDR3 is CAWRRGLAGGEDTQYF. The CDR3 nucleotides read TGTGCCTGGAGGAGGGGACTAGCGGGGGGAGAAGATACGCAGTATTTT.

The chain uses TRBV7-8 and TRBJ2-1, with TRBD2 matching 8 bases. The germline CDR1 and CDR2 sequences are SGHVS and FQNEAQ. The CDR3 totals 15 residues. J lost 4 bases, V lost 1 base, and 3 bases had no gene match. The CDR3 loop is CASSLGGGLYNEQFF. The CDR3 DNA sequence: TGTGCCAGCAGCTTAGGCGGGGGGTTGTACAATGAGCAGTTCTTC.

The chain carries TRBV7-9 and TRBJ2-7, with 10 bases identical to TRBD1. This CDR3 has 13 residues. The junction had 2 bases not matched to a gene; V was cut back by 5 bases and J by 4 bases. From germline, CDR1 is SEHNR and CDR2 FQNEAQ (reference sequence). CDR3 nucleotides: TGTGCCAGCAGCCGGGACAGGGGATACGAGCAGTACTTC. Amino acids: CASSRDRGYEQYF.